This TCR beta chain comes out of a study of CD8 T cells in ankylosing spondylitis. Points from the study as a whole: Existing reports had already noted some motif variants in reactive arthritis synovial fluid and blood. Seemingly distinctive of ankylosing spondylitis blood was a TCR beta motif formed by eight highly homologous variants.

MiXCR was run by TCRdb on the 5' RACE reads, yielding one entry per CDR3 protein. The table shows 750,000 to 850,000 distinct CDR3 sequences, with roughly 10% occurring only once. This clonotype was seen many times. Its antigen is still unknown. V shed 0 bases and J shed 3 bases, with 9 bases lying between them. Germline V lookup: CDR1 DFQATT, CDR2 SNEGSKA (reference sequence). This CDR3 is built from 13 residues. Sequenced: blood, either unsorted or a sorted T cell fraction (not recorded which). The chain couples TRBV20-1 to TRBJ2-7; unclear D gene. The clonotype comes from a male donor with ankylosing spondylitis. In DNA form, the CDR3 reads TGCAGTGCTAGAGATACTAACAGCTACGAGCAGTACTTC. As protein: CSARDTNSYEQYF.